A selection of T cell receptor beta chains follows, all from one sample in a study of cytotoxic CD8 clonotypes in ibrutinib-treated CLL. The method was immunoSEQ multiplex PCR; TCRdb's version includes in-frame clones alone and lacks a portion of them. The data hold fewer than 400,000 clones, with 67% observed a single time. The sample here was PBMCs, taken after 36 months of ibrutinib treatment. The receptors shown here come from a human donor with chronic lymphocytic leukemia. The CDR3 runs from the conserved cysteine through the conserved F or W. D genes are given only for firm matches. Clone size is stated in some rows and not others, as once, few, many or a class when expanded.

v_gene	abundance	j_gene	d_gene	CDR3aa	CDR3nt
TRBV15	.	TRBJ1-1	.	CATSILFMNTEAFF	TGTGCCACCAGCATTCTGTTCATGAACACTGAAGCTTTCTTT
TRBV29-1	few	TRBJ1-1	.	CSVEDRGSMNTEAFF	TGCAGCGTTGAAGATCGCGGCAGCATGAACACTGAAGCTTTCTTT
TRBV9	.	TRBJ1-2	TRBD1	CASSFGTGYGYTF	TGTGCCAGCAGCTTCGGGACAGGATATGGCTACACCTTC
TRBV11-2	few	TRBJ1-1	.	CASSFIKAPEAFF	TGTGCCAGCAGCTTCATTAAGGCGCCCGAAGCTTTCTTT
TRBV23-1	.	TRBJ1-2	.	CASSQWGKQTPNYGYTF	TGCGCCAGCAGTCAATGGGGAAAGCAGACACCTAACTATGGCTACACCTTC
TRBV7-2	once	TRBJ1-5	.	CASSLKWGGNQPQHF	TGTGCCAGCAGCTTAAAGTGGGGGGGTAATCAGCCCCAGCATTTT
TRBV11-3	.	TRBJ2-1	.	CASSPGTEDNEQFF	TGTGCCAGCAGCCCGGGGACGGAAGACAATGAGCAGTTCTTC
TRBV11-2	.	TRBJ2-6	TRBD1	CASSRRRTGAGANVLTF	TGTGCCAGCAGCCGGAGACGGACAGGGGCTGGGGCCAACGTCCTGACTTTC
TRBV27	.	TRBJ2-7	TRBD1	CASSSGTGGIRWYF	TGTGCCAGCAGTTCCGGGACAGGGGGGATTCGGTGGTACTTC
TRBV6-6	.	TRBJ2-2	.	CASAVALNTGELFF	TGTGCCAGCGCCGTCGCGTTGAACACCGGGGAGCTGTTTTTT
TRBV4-1	.	TRBJ1-5	.	CASSQGLNQPQHF	TGCGCCAGCAGCCAAGGCCTAAATCAGCCCCAGCATTTT
TRBV29-1	few	TRBJ1-1	TRBD1	CSVARRGQNTEAFF	TGCAGCGTAGCACGCAGGGGGCAGAACACTGAAGCTTTCTTT
TRBV6-5	.	TRBJ2-6	.	CASSYSSRAGANVLTF	TGTGCCAGCAGTTACTCAAGCAGGGCTGGGGCCAACGTCCTGACTTTC
TRBV6-6	few	TRBJ1-5	.	CASSYLSQYQPQHF	TGTGCCAGCAGTTACTTGTCTCAGTATCAGCCCCAGCATTTT